The 17 T cell receptor beta chains in this list originate from one sample, sequenced in a study of OX40 agonist ivuxolimab in advanced cancers. TCRdb's table, derived via immunoSEQ multiplex PCR, lists solely in-frame clones and lacks some. The table shows approximately 14,000 clones, with roughly nine tenths occurring only once. The sequences come from CD4+ or CD8+ T cells sorted from blood, collected in a trial of the OX40 agonist ivuxolimab. The source is an adult with an advanced solid tumor such as melanoma, head and neck, liver or kidney cancer.

Only a few counts were recorded for this clone. The chain combines TRBV7-9 with TRBJ2-1; the match to TRBD2 covers 11 bases. Germline V CDR1 and CDR2: SEHNR, FQNEAQ (reference sequence). The CDR3 is 15 amino acids. V trimming: 2 bases; J trimming: 5 bases; junction bases outside the gene matches: 2. The CDR3 protein is CASSLLTSGDNEQFF. CDR3 DNA sequence: TGTGCCAGCAGCTTATTGACTAGCGGGGACAATGAGCAGTTCTTC.

This chain joins TRBV2 and TRBJ2-7, with D maybe TRBD1 (6 bases). Trimming removed 5 bases at V and 4 bases at J, with 6 bases between. The CDR3 is 11 residues long. Germline loops: CDR1 SNHLY, CDR2 FYNNEI. DNA for the CDR3: TGTGCCAGCAGTACAGGGTACGAGCAGTACTTC. Amino acid sequence: CASSTGYEQYF.

The chain recombines TRBV5-1 with TRBJ2-7; TRBD2 is a possible D gene (5 bases). The CDR3 has 17 residues. Germline V CDR1 and CDR2: SGHRS, YFSETQ. V lost 0 bases to trimming and J lost 1 base, with 17 bases between them. CDR3 nucleotide sequence: TGCGCCAGCAGCTTGGAATTACGCGGGTGGCTTTCCTACGAGCAGTACTTC. It translates to CASSLELRGWLSYEQYF.

This clone was seen only once. The chain joins TRBV27 to TRBJ2-7; 7 bases are a match to TRBD1. The CDR3 consists of 12 residues. The germline V gene has CDR1 MNHEY and CDR2 SMNVEV (reference sequence). V gave up 11 bases and J gave up 3 bases; unmatched junction bases: 7. This CDR3 is CASQTGNYEQYF. CDR3 coding DNA: TGTGCCTCTCAGACAGGGAACTACGAGCAGTACTTC.

V usage is TRBV19 and J usage is TRBJ2-3; D ambiguous. V was shortened by 3 bases and J by 1 base, with 14 bases between the two germline ends. This CDR3 has 16 amino acids. Germline CDR1 is LNHDA and CDR2 is SQIVND (reference sequence). CDR3 region: CASSMTNAAGTDTQYF. CDR3 sequence (DNA): TGTGCCAGTAGTATGACGAACGCGGCGGGCACAGATACGCAGTATTTT. The whole variable domain, filled in from reference TRBV19 and TRBJ2-3, reads DGGITQSPKYLFRKEGQNVTLSCEQNLNHDAMYWYRQDPGQGLRLIYYSQIVNDFQKGDIAEGYSVSREKKESFPLTVTSAQKNPTAFYLCASSMTNAAGTDTQYFGPGTRLTVL.

The V gene is TRBV9, the J gene TRBJ1-6; possibly TRBD1 for D (6 bases). From germline, CDR1 is SGDLS and CDR2 YYNGEE. V lost 3 bases and J lost 0, with 10 bases in between. The CDR3 runs to 16 residues. The CDR3, as DNA: TGTGCCAGCAGCGAGGGACACAGCTCCTATAATTCACCCCTCCACTTT. The encoded protein is CASSEGHSSYNSPLHF.

J is TRBJ2-7 and V is TRBV7-9; D is unresolved. CDR3 length equals 13 residues. With 5 bases removed from V and 2 bases from J, the gap between germline ends came to 10 bases. Per germline, CDR1 SEHNR and CDR2 FQNEAQ (reference sequence). CDR3 nucleotide sequence: TGTGCCAGCAGCCACGAATTCCCCTACGAGCAGTACTTC. This gives the protein CASSHEFPYEQYF.

J is TRBJ2-1 and V is TRBV7-3; 11 positions agree with TRBD1. The CDR3 spans 15 residues. Trimming took 5 bases from V and 6 from J; bases not matched to a gene: 6. CDR1 is SGHTA and CDR2 is FQGTGA in the germline V gene. The CDR3 region has the DNA TGTGCCAGCAGCCTGGGGACAGGGGGACTCAATGAGCAGTTCTTC. Residues: CASSLGTGGLNEQFF.

This chain uses TRBV10-1 with TRBJ2-7; tentatively, D is TRBD1 (7 bases). The CDR3 runs 13 residues. The V gene's germline CDR1 is WNHNN and CDR2 SYGVQD (reference sequence). With 4 bases removed from V and 6 bases from J, the gap between germline ends came to 13 bases. The CDR3 loop reads CASSGRGAGEQYF. DNA of the CDR3: TGCGCCAGCAGTGGCAGGGGGGCCGGCGAGCAGTACTTC.

This clone was counted once. The V gene is TRBV19, the J gene TRBJ2-7; TRBD2 agrees at 7 bases. This CDR3 has 14 residues. The germline gives CDR1 LNHDA, CDR2 SQIVND (reference sequence). Trimming took 5 bases from V and 0 from J; bases not matched to a gene: 4. The CDR3 reads CASSGGVSSYEQYF. The CDR3 DNA follows: TGTGCCAGTAGTGGGGGGGTAAGCTCCTACGAGCAGTACTTC.

The gene calls are TRBV27 and TRBJ1-5; D is unresolved. V gave up 3 bases and J gave up 0 bases, with 6 bases separating them. The CDR3 covers 14 residues. Looked up from germline, CDR1 is MNHEY and CDR2 is SMNVEV (reference sequence). The CDR3 nucleotides read TGTGCCAGCAGTTTCGGCGGTAGCAATCAGCCCCAGCATTTT. Its translation: CASSFGGSNQPQHF.

V and J are TRBV5-6 and TRBJ1-2; no clear D. V lost 2 bases, J lost 7 bases, and 15 bases lay in between. The CDR3 length is 14 residues. Germline lookup yields CDR1 SGHDT and CDR2 YYEEEE. CDR3 sequence (DNA): TGTGCCAGCAGCTTTGGCCACCTGGGAGGTGGCTACACCTTC. Its protein product is CASSFGHLGGGYTF.

The chain couples TRBV6-1 to TRBJ1-2; 8 nucleotides line up with TRBD1. V gave up 0 bases and J gave up 4 bases; unmatched junction bases: 7. Germline CDR1 and CDR2: MNHNS and SASEGT. The CDR3 has 16 residues. CDR3 in DNA: TGTGCCAGCAGTGAAGCCCCGGGACAGGCCTTCTATGGCTACACCTTC. Translation: CASSEAPGQAFYGYTF.

This clone was seen only once. The gene calls are TRBV11-2 and TRBJ2-1, with TRBD2 as a possible D gene (6 bases). Deletions cut 2 bases from V and 7 bases from J, with 21 bases between. The CDR3 totals 17 residues. The germline V gene has CDR1 SGHAT and CDR2 FQNNGV. The CDR3: CASSLFLDWDFGNEQFF. DNA of the CDR3: TGTGCCAGCAGCTTATTTCTGGATTGGGACTTCGGGAATGAGCAGTTCTTC.

The chain has TRBV6-6 and TRBJ2-3; TRBD2 is a possible D gene (5 bases). Looked up from germline, CDR1 is MNHNY and CDR2 is SVGAGI (reference sequence). The CDR3 is 15 residues long. V dropped 1 base and J dropped 1 base, with 9 bases sitting between them. The CDR3 DNA reads as TGTGCCAGCAGTTACTGGGGAGTTGGCACAGATACGCAGTATTTT. Its translation is CASSYWGVGTDTQYF.

The gene calls are TRBV10-3 and TRBJ2-7; 9 bases map to TRBD2. Losses at the gene ends were 3 bases for V and 1 base for J; bases not matched to a gene: 10. Germline V CDR1 and CDR2: ENHRY, SYGVKD. The CDR3 spans 17 residues. CDR3 in DNA: TGTGCCATCAGTGATGGGGCGGGAGGGCCTGAGTCCTACGAGCAGTACTTC. Its protein product is CAISDGAGGPESYEQYF.

The chain is built from TRBV18 and TRBJ2-3, with D unresolved. With 2 bases removed from V and 0 bases from J, the gap between germline ends came to 6 bases. From germline, CDR1 is KGHSH and CDR2 LQKENI. This CDR3 has 14 amino acids. The CDR3 reads CASSPGVSTDTQYF. For the CDR3, the DNA is TGTGCCAGCTCACCAGGCGTTAGCACAGATACGCAGTATTTT. Supplemented by reference TRBV18 and TRBJ2-3, the full variable domain reads NAGVMQNPRHLVRRRGQEARLRCSPMKGHSHVYWYRQLPEEGLKFMVYLQKENIIDESGMPKERFSAEFPKEGPSILRIQQVVRGDSAAYFCASSPGVSTDTQYFGPGTRLTVL.